Listed below are T cell receptor beta chains from one sample, sequenced in a study of cytomegalovirus exposure and HLA in healthy donors. Using immunoSEQ multiplex PCR, the repertoire was profiled, and TCRdb retains in-frame clones only, with some absent. This sample has 100,000 or so clones; under 80% occur once, and the top ten carry under 5%. Sequenced: PBMCs. Receptors originate from a woman in her forties or fifties in good health and CMV-seropositive. CDR3s include the opening cysteine and the closing phenylalanine or tryptophan. A D gene is named only where the DNA matches it firmly. Clone size is shown for a subset of rows, as once, few, many or a class of expanded clone.

clone_size	d_call	v_call	j_call	cdr3_nt	cdr3_aa
.	TRBD2	TRBV7-6	TRBJ2-3	TGTGCCAGCAGCTTAGAGAGCGGGGGCAGCACAGATACGCAGTATTTT	CASSLESGGSTDTQYF
.	TRBD1	TRBV5-1	TRBJ2-6	TGCGCCAGCAGCGGGGACAGTTCTGGGGCCAACGTCCTGACTTTC	CASSGDSSGANVLTF
.	.	TRBV14	TRBJ2-1	TGTGCCAGCAGCCAGTCTTTGATTCTAGAGTACAATGAGCAGTTCTTC	CASSQSLILEYNEQFF
once	TRBD1	TRBV11-2	TRBJ1-2	TGTGCCAGCAGCTTCGGCAGGGGGAACTATGGCTACACCTTC	CASSFGRGNYGYTF
.	TRBD1	TRBV5-4	TRBJ1-1	TGTGCCAGCAGCCCCCGACAGGGAGTGAACACTGAAGCTTTCTTT	CASSPRQGVNTEAFF
.	.	TRBV30	TRBJ1-1	TGTGCCTGGAGATTCAACATGAACACTGAAGCTTTCTTT	CAWRFNMNTEAFF
.	TRBD2	TRBV10-1	TRBJ2-1	TGCGCCAGCAGTGCGACTAGCGGGAGGTCCGAGCAGTTCTTC	CASSATSGRSEQFF
.	.	TRBV2	TRBJ1-2	TGTGCCAGCCAGCCGACAAGCCGATATGGCTACACCTTC	CASQPTSRYGYTF
.	.	TRBV2	TRBJ1-2	TGTGCCAGCAGGGGCAGGGATGGCTACACCTTC	CASRGRDGYTF
.	.	TRBV2	TRBJ2-3	TGTGCCAGCAGTGTGGACACAGTCACAGATACGCAGTATTTT	CASSVDTVTDTQYF
.	.	TRBV10-1	TRBJ1-1	TGCGCCAGCAGTGAGGGGACATCAACAGGTGCGGACACTGAAGCTTTCTTT	CASSEGTSTGADTEAFF
.	TRBD2	TRBV19	TRBJ2-1	TGTGCCAGTAGTCCCCCAACTAGCGGAACCCTCCCCTACAATGAGCAGTTCTTC	CASSPPTSGTLPYNEQFF